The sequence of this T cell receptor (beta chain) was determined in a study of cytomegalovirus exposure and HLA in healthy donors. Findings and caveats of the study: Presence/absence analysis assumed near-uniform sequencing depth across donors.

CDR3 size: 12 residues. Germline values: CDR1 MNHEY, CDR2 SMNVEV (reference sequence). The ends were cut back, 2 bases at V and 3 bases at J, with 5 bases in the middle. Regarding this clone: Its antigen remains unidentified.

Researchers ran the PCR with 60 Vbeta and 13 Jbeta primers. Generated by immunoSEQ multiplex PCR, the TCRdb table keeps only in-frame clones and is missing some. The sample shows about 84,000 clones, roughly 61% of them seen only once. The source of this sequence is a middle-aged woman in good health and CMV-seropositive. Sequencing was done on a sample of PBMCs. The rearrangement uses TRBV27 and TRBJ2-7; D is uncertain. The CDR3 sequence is CASSLNFYEQYF. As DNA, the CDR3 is TGTGCCAGCAGTTTAAACTTCTACGAGCAGTACTTC.